These 31 T cell receptor beta chains originate from one sample sequenced in a study of patients and donors after allogeneic stem cell transplantation. TCRdb re-called the RT-PCR reads with MiXCR, one entry per CDR3 protein. The sample records around 150,000 distinct CDR3 sequences, 30% to 45% being singletons. The sequenced sample consisted of blood, either unsorted or a sorted T cell fraction (not recorded which). The receptors derive from a human donor who was either an allogeneic HSCT recipient or a stem cell or donor lymphocyte infusion donor (not recorded which). It is not recorded whose cells these are; they may come from a transplant donor.

The genes are TRBV4-1 and TRBJ2-3; D is perhaps TRBD1 or TRBD2 (5 bases each). V dropped 0 bases and J dropped 1 base, with 8 bases sitting between them. The CDR3 runs to 15 residues. Germline CDR1 MGHRA, CDR2 YSYEKL. CDR3 in DNA: TGCGCCAGCAGCCAAGAGGGGGTGGGCACAGATACGCAGTATTTT. Its protein is CASSQEGVGTDTQYF.

This chain joins TRBV5-6 and TRBJ1-1; D is uncertain. Trimming pared 1 base from V and 0 bases from J, leaving 13 bases between. CDR1 and CDR2 (germline): SGHDT, YYEEEE. The CDR3 has 16 residues. The CDR3 coding sequence is TGTGCCAGCAGCTTGTCTCGTAAAGATATGAACACTGAAGCTTTCTTT. It is translated as CASSLSRKDMNTEAFF.

V is TRBV20-1 and J is TRBJ1-1; D perhaps matches TRBD1 (6 bases). This CDR3 comprises 12 residues. Germline CDR1 and CDR2: DFQATT and SNEGSKA (reference sequence). V lost 6 bases and J 6 bases, leaving 14 bases between the germline ends. The CDR3 DNA sequence: TGCAGTGCCCCAGGGGATCGCGCTGAAGCTTTCTTT. Protein: CSAPGDRAEAFF.

This clonotype has more than one count but fewer than ten. The chain combines TRBV10-3 with TRBJ1-2; 8 nucleotides match TRBD1. Looked up from germline, CDR1 is ENHRY and CDR2 is SYGVKD. This CDR3 contains 13 residues. V was pared by 3 bases and J by 6 bases, with 3 bases of the junction left unmatched. CDR3 nucleotides: TGTGCCATCAGTGACAGGGGGCTTGATGGCTACACCTTC. Amino acid sequence: CAISDRGLDGYTF.

V is TRBV12-3 or TRBV12-4 and J is TRBJ1-6; D might be TRBD1 (5 bases). This CDR3 has 15 residues. V dropped 2 bases and J dropped 6 bases, with 11 bases sitting between them. The CDR3 DNA is TGTGCCAGCAGTTTATCGGGGACTCGTAATTCACCCCTCCACTTT. Translation: CASSLSGTRNSPLHF.

The chain combines TRBV6-6 with TRBJ2-1, with D maybe TRBD2 (5 bases). This CDR3 comprises 15 residues. From germline, CDR1 is MNHNY and CDR2 SVGAGI (reference sequence). Trimming took 8 bases from V and 5 from J, leaving 19 bases between them. CDR3 DNA sequence: TGTGCCAGCTCCTGGACTTGGTTACTGAACAATGAGCAGTTCTTC. Encoded protein: CASSWTWLLNNEQFF.

V usage is TRBV6-5 and J usage is TRBJ2-5; 9 bases are a match to TRBD1. The CDR3 has 15 amino acids. Looked up from germline, CDR1 is MNHEY and CDR2 is SVGAGI. The trim removed 4 bases at V and 3 bases at J, leaving 6 bases unmatched. The CDR3 spells CASSSPRTGEETQYF. DNA of the CDR3: TGTGCCAGCAGTTCGCCCCGGACAGGGGAAGAGACCCAGTACTTC.

This clonotype occurred a few times. The chain has TRBV9 and TRBJ2-3; no clear D gene. The V and J ends lost 0 bases and 0 bases respectively, with 8 bases between them. Germline V gene sequence: CDR1 SGDLS, CDR2 YYNGEE. The CDR3 is made up of 15 amino acids. The CDR3 coding sequence is TGTGCCAGCAGCGTAGCAGGCTCTAGCACAGATACGCAGTATTTT. Its protein product is CASSVAGSSTDTQYF.

The chain uses TRBV20-1 and TRBJ1-2; 7 bases match TRBD1. CDR1 and CDR2 from the germline V gene are DFQATT and SNEGSKA (reference sequence). Trimming cost V 3 bases and J 6 bases; bases outside gene matches: 10. This CDR3 spans 14 amino acids. DNA of the CDR3: TGCAGTGCTAGTGATGGGACCAGGGGGGATGGCTACACCTTC. This gives the protein CSASDGTRGDGYTF.

This clonotype was recorded only once. The chain combines TRBV4-3 with TRBJ2-3, with TRBD2 as a possible D gene (6 bases). This CDR3 region has 15 residues. Germline CDR1 LGHNA, CDR2 YSLEER. V lost 0 bases, J lost 4 bases, and 11 bases lay in between. In nucleotides, the CDR3 is TGCGCCAGCAGCCAAGAGGACCTAGCGCCAGATACGCAGTATTTT. It codes for CASSQEDLAPDTQYF.

The rearrangement uses TRBV2 and TRBJ2-1; TRBD1 agrees at 7 bases. CDR1 and CDR2 (germline): SNHLY, FYNNEI. Unmatched junction bases numbered 6, after V lost 7 bases and J lost 0 bases. The CDR3 runs to 15 residues. CDR3 sequence: CASTSGTASYNEQFF. The CDR3 bases are TGTGCCAGCACCTCTGGGACAGCCTCCTACAATGAGCAGTTCTTC.

V usage is TRBV13 and J usage is TRBJ2-3; 8 nucleotides line up with TRBD2. The junction had 10 bases not matched to a gene; V was cut back by 5 bases and J by 0 bases. This CDR3 comprises 17 residues. CDR1 is PRHDT, CDR2 FYEKMQ, per germline (reference sequence). As DNA, the CDR3 is TGTGCCAGCAGCCCCCGGGCGGGGGGCTCTAGCACAGATACGCAGTATTTT. Its protein product is CASSPRAGGSSTDTQYF.

The CDR3 DNA sequence: TGTGCCGTGTCCGGGACTTTGAGGAACACTGAAGCTTTCTTT. Its protein is CAVSGTLRNTEAFF. The gene calls are TRBV6-1 and TRBJ1-1; D might be TRBD1 (5 bases). V was shortened by 11 bases and J by 1 base, with 17 bases between the two germline ends. The CDR3 consists of 14 residues. Germline lookup yields CDR1 MNHNS and CDR2 SASEGT.

This clonotype has only one observation. This chain uses TRBV3-1 with TRBJ2-5; TRBD2 aligns across 10 bases. The V gene end was trimmed by 3 bases and the J gene end by 5 bases; junction bases not matched to a gene: 0. The CDR3 runs to 13 residues. Germline V lookup: CDR1 LGHDT, CDR2 YNNKEL (reference sequence). In DNA, the CDR3 is TGTGCCAGCAGCCAGACTAGCGGGGAGACCCAGTACTTC. Translated, it gives CASSQTSGETQYF.

This chain joins TRBV28 and TRBJ1-2, with D possibly matching TRBD1 (6 bases). This CDR3 has 12 residues. The ends were cut back, 6 bases at V and 6 bases at J, with 11 bases in the middle. Germline V gene lookup returns CDR1 MDHEN and CDR2 SYDVKM. As DNA, the CDR3 is TGTGCCAGCAGCCCTACAGGGCATGGCTACACCTTC. This sequence encodes CASSPTGHGYTF.

The rearrangement links TRBV5-1 to TRBJ2-7; a weak D match, TRBD1 (6 bases). This CDR3 spans 14 amino acids. Deletions cut 2 bases from V and 1 base from J, with 10 bases between. Germline V gene data show CDR1 as SGHRS and CDR2 as YFSETQ. The CDR3 spells CASSFRGGSYEQYF. The CDR3, as DNA: TGCGCCAGCAGCTTCAGAGGGGGTTCCTACGAGCAGTACTTC.

The chain carries TRBV5-1 and TRBJ1-2, with D uncertain. V lost 4 bases, J lost 4 bases, and 11 bases lay in between. The CDR3 covers 13 residues. Germline values: CDR1 SGHRS, CDR2 YFSETQ. The CDR3 loop reads CASSLDGPYGYTF. CDR3 sequence (DNA): TGCGCCAGCAGCCTGGACGGGCCCTATGGCTACACCTTC.

The V gene is TRBV4-3, the J gene TRBJ1-6, with no clear D. Germline CDR1 and CDR2: LGHNA and YSLEER. Trimming shortened V by 0 bases and J by 7 bases, and 13 bases separated the two germline ends. This CDR3 spans 16 amino acids. CDR3 bases: TGCGCCAGCAGCCAAGATTTCGCCAGAGTAAATTCACCCCTCCACTTT. It specifies CASSQDFARVNSPLHF.

This rearrangement joins TRBV2 to TRBJ2-5; either TRBD1 or TRBD2 may fit D (5 bases each). This CDR3 has 13 amino acids. Germline CDR1 reads SNHLY; CDR2 reads FYNNEI. The V end was cut by 5 bases, the J end by 1 base, with 8 bases between. The CDR3 DNA sequence: TGTGCCAGCAGTTGGGACGGCCAAGAGACCCAGTACTTC. Translated, it gives CASSWDGQETQYF.

The chain links TRBV6-6 to TRBJ2-1; no definite D call. This CDR3 has 15 residues. V lost 0 bases and J 5 bases, leaving 11 bases between the germline ends. Germline V gives CDR1 MNHNY, CDR2 SVGAGI (reference sequence). CDR3 bases: TGTGCCAGCAGTTACTCGAGAGCACCAGACAATGAGCAGTTCTTC. Translated, it gives CASSYSRAPDNEQFF.

This rearrangement joins TRBV28 to TRBJ2-7, with 7 nucleotides matching TRBD1. CDR1 MDHEN and CDR2 SYDVKM come from the germline V gene. Trimming removed 6 bases from V and 0 bases from J; junction bases left unmatched: 11. The CDR3 is 16 amino acids. This CDR3 is CASSSSRTGLSYEQYF. In DNA, the CDR3 is TGTGCCAGCAGCTCCTCACGGACAGGCCTCTCCTACGAGCAGTACTTC.

The chain combines TRBV9 with TRBJ2-2; a possible D gene is TRBD1 (5 bases). Germline CDR1 reads SGDLS; CDR2 reads YYNGEE. This CDR3 contains 16 residues. Trimming left V 0 bases short and J 0 bases short, with 9 bases between. The CDR3 region has the DNA TGTGCCAGCAGCGTAGCAGGGTTCGCGAACACCGGGGAGCTGTTTTTT. Its protein is CASSVAGFANTGELFF.

This chain links TRBV5-1 with TRBJ1-6; possible D gene TRBD1, 6 bases. CDR1 is SGHRS, CDR2 YFSETQ, per germline. V lost 3 bases to trimming and J lost 7 bases, with 17 bases between them. This CDR3 spans 16 amino acids. CDR3 DNA sequence: TGCGCCAGCAGCTGGACAGTTCAGACGAAGAATTCACCCCTCCACTTT. Translating gives CASSWTVQTKNSPLHF.

The chain is built from TRBV12-3 or TRBV12-4 and TRBJ2-5; D is unresolved. Trimming took off 3 bases at V and 1 base at J, with 9 bases between the two ends. CDR3 length: 14 amino acids. DNA for the CDR3: TGTGCCAGCAGTTTTGACAACGCCCAAGAGACCCAGTACTTC. Protein product: CASSFDNAQETQYF.

This clonotype was counted a single time. This sequence joins TRBV2 and TRBJ1-1; D possibly corresponds to TRBD1 (6 bases). The CDR3 runs to 15 residues. The V end was cut by 3 bases, the J end by 4 bases, with 15 bases between. The germline V gene has CDR1 SNHLY and CDR2 FYNNEI. The CDR3 DNA reads as TGTGCCAGCAGTGAGGAGGGGGTAATAGGCACTGAAGCTTTCTTT. This translates into CASSEEGVIGTEAFF.

The rearrangement uses TRBV20-1 and TRBJ2-1, with D perhaps matching TRBD1 or TRBD2 (5 bases each). This CDR3 has 14 amino acids. Trimming left V 1 base short and J 10 bases short, with 17 bases between. Germline CDR1 reads DFQATT; CDR2 reads SNEGSKA (reference sequence). The CDR3 region has the DNA TGCAGTGCTAGAGGCAGGGTCGGAGAGGGGGAGCAGTTCTTC. This gives the protein CSARGRVGEGEQFF.

The chain links TRBV27 to TRBJ1-1, with 8 positions matching TRBD1. The trim removed 5 bases at V and 4 bases at J, leaving 6 bases unmatched. Germline V CDR1 and CDR2: MNHEY, SMNVEV (reference sequence). The CDR3 has 14 residues. DNA for the CDR3: TGTGCCAGCAGTCCGTCGACAGGGGCCACTGAAGCTTTCTTT. Amino acids: CASSPSTGATEAFF.

The chain recombines TRBV5-1 with TRBJ2-2; 7 positions agree with TRBD1. Germline V CDR1 and CDR2: SGHRS, YFSETQ. The CDR3 is 15 amino acids. V trimming: 4 bases; J trimming: 1 base; junction bases outside the gene matches: 4. In DNA, the CDR3 is TGCGCCAGCAGCCTCGGGACAGAGAACACCGGGGAGCTGTTTTTT. This sequence encodes CASSLGTENTGELFF.

The chain is built from TRBV10-2 and TRBJ2-5; 8 bases align to TRBD2. Germline-derived CDR1 and CDR2 are WSHSY and SAAADI. V lost 9 bases and J lost 4; bases outside the gene matches: 10. This CDR3 has 14 amino acids. This CDR3 is CASTGGRIGETQYF. DNA for the CDR3: TGCGCCAGTACGGGGGGGCGGATCGGAGAGACCCAGTACTTC.

V is TRBV10-3 and J is TRBJ2-3; weak D call: TRBD1 (5 bases). V shed 4 bases and J shed 2 bases, with 16 bases lying between them. This CDR3 is 16 amino acids long. Germline loops: CDR1 ENHRY, CDR2 SYGVKD. Here the CDR3 reads CAISVGQHNPTDTQYF. DNA of the CDR3: TGTGCCATCAGTGTCGGACAACACAACCCCACAGATACGCAGTATTTT.

The chain couples TRBV20-1 to TRBJ1-6; D is undetermined. The V and J ends lost 0 bases and 6 bases respectively, with 15 bases between them. The CDR3 sequence is 16 residues long. CDR1 and CDR2 (germline): DFQATT, SNEGSKA (reference sequence). The CDR3 DNA sequence: TGCAGTGCTAGAGACGGAAGGAACGGACCTAATTCACCCCTCCACTTT. This codes for CSARDGRNGPNSPLHF.